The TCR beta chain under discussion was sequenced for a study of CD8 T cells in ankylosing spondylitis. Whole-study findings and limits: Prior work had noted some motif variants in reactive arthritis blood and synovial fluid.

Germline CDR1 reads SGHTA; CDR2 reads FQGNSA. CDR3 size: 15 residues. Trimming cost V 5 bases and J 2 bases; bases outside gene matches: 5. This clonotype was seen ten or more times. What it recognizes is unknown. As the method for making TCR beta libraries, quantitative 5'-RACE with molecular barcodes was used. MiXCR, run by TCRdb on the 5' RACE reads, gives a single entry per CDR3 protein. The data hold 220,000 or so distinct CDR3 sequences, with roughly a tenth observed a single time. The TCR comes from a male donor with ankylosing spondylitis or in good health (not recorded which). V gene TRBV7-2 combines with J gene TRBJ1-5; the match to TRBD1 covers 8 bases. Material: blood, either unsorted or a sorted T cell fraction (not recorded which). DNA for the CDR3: TGTGCCAGCAGCATGACAGGGGATCGCAATCAGCCCCAGCATTTT. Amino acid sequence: CASSMTGDRNQPQHF.